This T cell receptor beta chain came from a study of shared clonotypes between healthy human individuals. Here immunoSEQ multiplex PCR was the method, and the copy in TCRdb shows in-frame clones only, minus some. The repertoire holds roughly 2.5 million clones, with roughly nine tenths as singletons. Germline CDR1 and CDR2: SGHTA and FQGNSA. V dropped 4 bases and J dropped 7; count of bases not matched to a gene: 6. The CDR3 sequence is 14 residues long. This sequence joins TRBV7-2 and TRBJ2-7, with 11 bases lining up with TRBD2. The specimen sequenced was naive CD4+ T cells sorted from blood. Sample subset: CD45RA+ positively selected. This sequence originates from a man in his late teens or twenties in good health. The CDR3 loop reads CASSSSGGPREQYF. CDR3 sequence (DNA): TGTGCCAGCAGCTCTAGCGGGGGGCCCCGGGAGCAGTACTTC.